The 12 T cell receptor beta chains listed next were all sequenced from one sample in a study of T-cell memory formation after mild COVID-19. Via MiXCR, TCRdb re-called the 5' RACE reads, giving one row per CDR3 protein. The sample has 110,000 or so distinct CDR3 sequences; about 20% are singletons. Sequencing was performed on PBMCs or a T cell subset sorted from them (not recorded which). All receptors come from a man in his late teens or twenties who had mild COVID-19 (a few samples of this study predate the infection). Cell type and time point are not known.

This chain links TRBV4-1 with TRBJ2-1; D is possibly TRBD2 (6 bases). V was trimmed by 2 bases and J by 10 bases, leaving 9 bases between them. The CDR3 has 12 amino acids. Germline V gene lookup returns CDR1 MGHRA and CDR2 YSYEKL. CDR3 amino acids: CASSQPTREQFF. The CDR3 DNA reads TGCGCCAGCAGCCAACCGACTAGGGAGCAGTTCTTC.

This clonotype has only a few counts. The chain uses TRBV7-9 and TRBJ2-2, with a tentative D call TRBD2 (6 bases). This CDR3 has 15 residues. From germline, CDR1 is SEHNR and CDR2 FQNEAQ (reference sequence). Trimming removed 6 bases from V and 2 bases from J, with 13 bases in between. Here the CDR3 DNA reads TGTGCCAGCAGTACTAGCCGACTCAACACCGGGGAGCTGTTTTTT. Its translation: CASSTSRLNTGELFF.

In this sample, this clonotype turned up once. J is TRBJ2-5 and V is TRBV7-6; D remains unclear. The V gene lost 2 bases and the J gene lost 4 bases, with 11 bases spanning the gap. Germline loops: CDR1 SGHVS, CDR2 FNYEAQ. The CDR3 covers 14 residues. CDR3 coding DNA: TGTGCCAGCAGCTTAAGTAGGGCTGGAGAGACCCAGTACTTC. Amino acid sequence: CASSLSRAGETQYF.

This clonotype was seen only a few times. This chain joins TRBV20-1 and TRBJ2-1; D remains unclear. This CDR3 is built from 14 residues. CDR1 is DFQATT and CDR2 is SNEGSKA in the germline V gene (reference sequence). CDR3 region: CSASDPNSYNEQFF. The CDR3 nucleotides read TGCAGCGCCTCGGACCCCAACTCCTACAATGAGCAGTTCTTC.

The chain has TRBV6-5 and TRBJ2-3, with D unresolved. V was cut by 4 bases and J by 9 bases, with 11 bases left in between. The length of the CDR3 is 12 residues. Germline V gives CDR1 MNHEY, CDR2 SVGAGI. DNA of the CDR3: TGTGCCAGCAGTTTGGACCAGCGCACGCAGTATTTT. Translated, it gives CASSLDQRTQYF.

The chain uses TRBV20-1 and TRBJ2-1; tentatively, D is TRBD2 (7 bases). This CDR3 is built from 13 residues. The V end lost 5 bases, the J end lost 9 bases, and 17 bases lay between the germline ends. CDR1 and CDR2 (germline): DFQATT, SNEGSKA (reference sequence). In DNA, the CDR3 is TGCAGTGCTCTGCCGCTGGGGGGGCCTGAGCAGTTCTTC. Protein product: CSALPLGGPEQFF.

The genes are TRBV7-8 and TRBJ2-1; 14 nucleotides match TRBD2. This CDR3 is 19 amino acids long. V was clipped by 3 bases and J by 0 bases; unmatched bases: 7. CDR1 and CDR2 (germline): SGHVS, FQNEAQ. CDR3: CASSFGGLAGGSSYNEQFF. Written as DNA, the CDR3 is TGTGCCAGCAGCTTTGGAGGACTAGCGGGGGGTAGCTCCTACAATGAGCAGTTCTTC.

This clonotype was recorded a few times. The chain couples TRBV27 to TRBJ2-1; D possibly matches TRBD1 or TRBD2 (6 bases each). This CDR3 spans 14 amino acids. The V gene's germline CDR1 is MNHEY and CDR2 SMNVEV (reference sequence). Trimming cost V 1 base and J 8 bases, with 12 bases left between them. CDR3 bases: TGTGCCAGCAGTTTATTGGGGGGCGCCCATGAGCAGTTCTTC. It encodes CASSLLGGAHEQFF.

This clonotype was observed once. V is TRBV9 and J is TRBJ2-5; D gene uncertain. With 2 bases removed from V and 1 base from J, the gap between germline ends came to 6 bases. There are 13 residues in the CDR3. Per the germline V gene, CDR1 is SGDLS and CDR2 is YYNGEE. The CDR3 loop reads CASSVRSQETQYF. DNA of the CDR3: TGTGCCAGCAGCGTTAGGTCCCAAGAGACCCAGTACTTC.

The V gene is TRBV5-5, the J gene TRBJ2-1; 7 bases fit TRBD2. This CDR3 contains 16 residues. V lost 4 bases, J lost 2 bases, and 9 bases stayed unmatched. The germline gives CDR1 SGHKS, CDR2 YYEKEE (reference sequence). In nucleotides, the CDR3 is TGTGCCAGCAGCCTGCTAGCGGCCCGAACCTACAATGAGCAGTTCTTC. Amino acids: CASSLLAARTYNEQFF.

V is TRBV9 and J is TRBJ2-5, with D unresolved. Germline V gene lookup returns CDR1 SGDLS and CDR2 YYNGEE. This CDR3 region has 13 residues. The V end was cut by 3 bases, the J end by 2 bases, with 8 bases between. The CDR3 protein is CASSGRLQETQYF. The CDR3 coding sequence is TGTGCCAGCAGCGGGCGACTTCAAGAGACCCAGTACTTC.

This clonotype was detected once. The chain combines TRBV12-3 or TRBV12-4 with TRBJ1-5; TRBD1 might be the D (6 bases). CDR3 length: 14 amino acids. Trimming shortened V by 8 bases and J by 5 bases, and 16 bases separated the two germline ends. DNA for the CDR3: TGTGCCAGCTCCCGGGCAGGGGCAGATCAGCCCCAGCATTTT. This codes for CASSRAGADQPQHF.